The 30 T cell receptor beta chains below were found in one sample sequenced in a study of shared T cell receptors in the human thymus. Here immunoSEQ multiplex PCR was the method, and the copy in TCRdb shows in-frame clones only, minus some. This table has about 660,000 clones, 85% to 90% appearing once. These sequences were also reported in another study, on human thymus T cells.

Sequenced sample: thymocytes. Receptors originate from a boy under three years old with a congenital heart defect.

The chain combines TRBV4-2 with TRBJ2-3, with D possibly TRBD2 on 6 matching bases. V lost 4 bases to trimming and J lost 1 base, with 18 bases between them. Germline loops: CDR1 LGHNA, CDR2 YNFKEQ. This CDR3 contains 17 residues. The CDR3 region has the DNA TGTGCCAGCAGCCCGAACCGGGTAGCGGACCGCACAGATACGCAGTATTTT. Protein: CASSPNRVADRTDTQYF.

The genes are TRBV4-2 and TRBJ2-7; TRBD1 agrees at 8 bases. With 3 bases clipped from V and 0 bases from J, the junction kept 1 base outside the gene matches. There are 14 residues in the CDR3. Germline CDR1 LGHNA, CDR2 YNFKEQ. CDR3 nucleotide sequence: TGTGCCAGCAGCCAGGGACAGGTCTCCTACGAGCAGTACTTC. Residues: CASSQGQVSYEQYF.

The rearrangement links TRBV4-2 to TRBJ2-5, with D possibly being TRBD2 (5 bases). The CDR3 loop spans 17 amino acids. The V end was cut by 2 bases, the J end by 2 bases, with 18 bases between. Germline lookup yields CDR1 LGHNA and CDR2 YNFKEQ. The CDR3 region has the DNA TGTGCCAGCAGCCAACATCAGCGGTCCACCAGACAAGAGACCCAGTACTTC. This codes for CASSQHQRSTRQETQYF.

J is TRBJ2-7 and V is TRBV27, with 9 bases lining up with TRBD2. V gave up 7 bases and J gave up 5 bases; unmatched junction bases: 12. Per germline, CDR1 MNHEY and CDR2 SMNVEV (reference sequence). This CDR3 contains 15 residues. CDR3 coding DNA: TGTGCCAGCACCCCCCCAGCGGGAGGCCCCCACGAGCAGTACTTC. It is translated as CASTPPAGGPHEQYF.

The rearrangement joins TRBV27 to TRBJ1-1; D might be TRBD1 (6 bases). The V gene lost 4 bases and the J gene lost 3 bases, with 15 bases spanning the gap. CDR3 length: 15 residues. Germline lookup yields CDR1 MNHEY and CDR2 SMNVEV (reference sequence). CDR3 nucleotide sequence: TGTGCCAGCAGTTATACCAAGCCAGGGGACACTGAAGCTTTCTTT. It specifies CASSYTKPGDTEAFF.

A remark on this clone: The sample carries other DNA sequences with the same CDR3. DNA for the CDR3: TGTGCCAGCAGTGTGGGGCTCGCAACCTACGAGCAGTACTTC. Its translation: CASSVGLATYEQYF. The chain employs TRBV27 and TRBJ2-7, with D perhaps matching TRBD1 (5 bases). Per germline, CDR1 MNHEY and CDR2 SMNVEV (reference sequence). The CDR3 loop spans 14 amino acids. Trimming took off 5 bases at V and 2 bases at J, with 13 bases between the two ends.

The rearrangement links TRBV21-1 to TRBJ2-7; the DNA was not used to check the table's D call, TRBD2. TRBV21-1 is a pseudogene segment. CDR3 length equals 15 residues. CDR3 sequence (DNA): TGTGCCAGCAGCTTACCTAGCGGGGGGAACTACGAGCAGTACTTC. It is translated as CASSLPSGGNYEQYF.

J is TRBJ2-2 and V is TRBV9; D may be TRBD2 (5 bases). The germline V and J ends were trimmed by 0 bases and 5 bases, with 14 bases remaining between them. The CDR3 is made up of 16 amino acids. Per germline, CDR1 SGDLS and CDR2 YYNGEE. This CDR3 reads CASSVEVEVKTGELFF. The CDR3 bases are TGTGCCAGCAGCGTAGAGGTGGAGGTAAAGACCGGGGAGCTGTTTTTT.

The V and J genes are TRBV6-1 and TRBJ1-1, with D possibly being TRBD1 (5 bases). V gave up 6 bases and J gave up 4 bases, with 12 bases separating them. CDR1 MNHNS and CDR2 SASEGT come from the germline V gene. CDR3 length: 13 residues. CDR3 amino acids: CASRGTHPTEAFF. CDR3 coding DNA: TGTGCCAGCAGGGGGACTCATCCCACTGAAGCTTTCTTT.

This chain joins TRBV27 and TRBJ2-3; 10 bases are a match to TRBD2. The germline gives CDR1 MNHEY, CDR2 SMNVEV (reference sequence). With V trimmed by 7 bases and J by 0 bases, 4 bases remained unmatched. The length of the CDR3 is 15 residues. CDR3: CASTSGSTSTDTQYF. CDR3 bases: TGTGCCAGCACTAGCGGGAGTACGAGCACAGATACGCAGTATTTT.

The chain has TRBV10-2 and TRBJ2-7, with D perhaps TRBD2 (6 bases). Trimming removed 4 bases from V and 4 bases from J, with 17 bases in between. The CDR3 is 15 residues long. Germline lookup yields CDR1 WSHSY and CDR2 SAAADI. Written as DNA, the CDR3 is TGCGCCAGCAGTGGCACGGCGGGACCTGGATACGAGCAGTACTTC. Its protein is CASSGTAGPGYEQYF.

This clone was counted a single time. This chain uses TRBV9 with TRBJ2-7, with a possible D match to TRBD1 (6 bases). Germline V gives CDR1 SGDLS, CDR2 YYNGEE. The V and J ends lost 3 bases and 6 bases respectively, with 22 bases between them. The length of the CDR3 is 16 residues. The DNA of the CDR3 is TGTGCCAGCAGCGGACAGGACTCGCTTGCGAGGGGCGAGCAGTACTTC. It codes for CASSGQDSLARGEQYF.

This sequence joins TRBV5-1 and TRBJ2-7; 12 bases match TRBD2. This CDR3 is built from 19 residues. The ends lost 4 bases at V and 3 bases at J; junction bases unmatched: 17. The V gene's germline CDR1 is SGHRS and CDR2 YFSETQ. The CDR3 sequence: CASSKRQGKTSGSIYEQYF. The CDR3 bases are TGCGCCAGCAGCAAAAGACAGGGCAAGACTAGCGGGAGCATCTACGAGCAGTACTTC. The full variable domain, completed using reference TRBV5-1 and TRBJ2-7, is KAGVTQTPRYLIKTRGQQVTLSCSPISGHRSVSWYQQTPGQGLQFLFEYFSETQRNKGNFPGRFSGRQFSNSRSEMNVSTLELGDSALYLCASSKRQGKTSGSIYEQYFGPGTRLTVT.

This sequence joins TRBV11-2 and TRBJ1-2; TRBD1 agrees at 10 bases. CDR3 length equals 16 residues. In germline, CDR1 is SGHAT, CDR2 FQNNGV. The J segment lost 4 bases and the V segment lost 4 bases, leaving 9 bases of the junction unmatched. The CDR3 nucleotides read TGTGCCAGCAGCTCCTATACGGACAGGGGGTCCTATGGCTACACCTTC. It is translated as CASSSYTDRGSYGYTF.

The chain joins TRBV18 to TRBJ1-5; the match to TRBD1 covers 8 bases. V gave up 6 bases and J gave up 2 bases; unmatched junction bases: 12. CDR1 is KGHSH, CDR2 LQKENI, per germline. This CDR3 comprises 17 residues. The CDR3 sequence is CASSPGQEIFGNQPQHF. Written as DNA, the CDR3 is TGTGCCAGCTCCCCGGGACAGGAGATATTCGGCAATCAGCCCCAGCATTTT. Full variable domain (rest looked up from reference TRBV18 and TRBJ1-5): NAGVMQNPRHLVRRRGQEARLRCSPMKGHSHVYWYRQLPEEGLKFMVYLQKENIIDESGMPKERFSAEFPKEGPSILRIQQVVRGDSAAYFCASSPGQEIFGNQPQHFGDGTRLSIL.

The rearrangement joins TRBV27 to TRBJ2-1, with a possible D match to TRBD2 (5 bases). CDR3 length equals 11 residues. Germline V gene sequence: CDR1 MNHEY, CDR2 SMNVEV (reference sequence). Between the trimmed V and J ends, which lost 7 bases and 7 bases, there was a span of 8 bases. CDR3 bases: TGTGCCAGCACGGGGAAAAATGAGCAGTTCTTC. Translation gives CASTGKNEQFF.

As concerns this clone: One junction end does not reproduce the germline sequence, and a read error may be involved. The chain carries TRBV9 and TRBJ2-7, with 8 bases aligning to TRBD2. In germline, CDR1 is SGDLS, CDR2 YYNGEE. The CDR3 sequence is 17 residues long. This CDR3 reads CASTVFPGGPGPYEQYF. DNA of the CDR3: TGTGCCAGCACCGTATTTCCGGGAGGGCCGGGCCCCTACGAGCAGTACTTC.

DNA for the CDR3: TGTGCCATCGGCGGACAGGGAATCTCCTACGAGCAGTACTTC. The encoded protein is CAIGGQGISYEQYF. V gene TRBV10-3 combines with J gene TRBJ2-7; 8 bases align to TRBD1. Trimming removed 8 bases from V and 0 bases from J; junction bases left unmatched: 6. The CDR3 spans 14 residues. Germline V lookup: CDR1 ENHRY, CDR2 SYGVKD.

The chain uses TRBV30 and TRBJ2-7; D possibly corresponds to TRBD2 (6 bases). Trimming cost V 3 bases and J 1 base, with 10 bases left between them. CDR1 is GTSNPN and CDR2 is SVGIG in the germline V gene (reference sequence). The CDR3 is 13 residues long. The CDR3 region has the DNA TGTGCCTGGAGCCCTAGCGCGTCCTACGAGCAGTACTTC. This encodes CAWSPSASYEQYF. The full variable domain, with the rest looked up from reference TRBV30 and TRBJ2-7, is SQTIHQWPATLVQPVGSPLSLECTVEGTSNPNLYWYRQAAGRGLQLLFYSVGIGQISSEVPQNLSASRPQDRQFILSSKKLLLSDSGFYLCAWSPSASYEQYFGPGTRLTVT.

DNA of the CDR3: TGTGCCAGTGGCGAGGCCACTGGGGAGCTGTTTTTT. Translating gives CASGEATGELFF. The chain recombines TRBV19 with TRBJ2-2, with unresolved D. The germline V gene encodes CDR1 LNHDA and CDR2 SQIVND (reference sequence). There are 12 residues in the CDR3. V was pared by 8 bases and J by 8 bases, with 12 bases between.

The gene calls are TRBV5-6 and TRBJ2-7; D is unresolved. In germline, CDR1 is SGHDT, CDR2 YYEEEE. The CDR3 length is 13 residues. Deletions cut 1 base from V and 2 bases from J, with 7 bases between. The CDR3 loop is CASSLSQAYEQYF. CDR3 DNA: TGTGCCAGCAGCTTGAGCCAGGCCTACGAGCAGTACTTC.

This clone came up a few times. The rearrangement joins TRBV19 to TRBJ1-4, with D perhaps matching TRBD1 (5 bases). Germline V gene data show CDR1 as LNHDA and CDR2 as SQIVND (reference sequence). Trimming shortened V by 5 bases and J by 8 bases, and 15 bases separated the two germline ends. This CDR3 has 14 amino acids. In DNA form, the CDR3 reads TGTGCCAGTAGTCCCCGGGGGAGCCTCGAAAAACTGTTTTTT. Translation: CASSPRGSLEKLFF.

The CDR3 DNA follows: TGTGCCAGCAGCGTGGGGCGGGGGGACTACGAGCAGTACTTC. It specifies CASSVGRGDYEQYF. This chain links TRBV9 with TRBJ2-7, with 8 nucleotides matching TRBD2. The CDR3 has 14 amino acids. V trimming: 2 bases; J trimming: 3 bases; junction bases outside the gene matches: 4. Germline V gives CDR1 SGDLS, CDR2 YYNGEE.

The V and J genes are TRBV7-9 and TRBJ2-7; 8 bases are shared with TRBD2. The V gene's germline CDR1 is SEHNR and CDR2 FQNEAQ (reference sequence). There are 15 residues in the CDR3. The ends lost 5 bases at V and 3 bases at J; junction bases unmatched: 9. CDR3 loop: CASSESGSLYYEQYF. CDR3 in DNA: TGTGCCAGCAGCGAAAGCGGGAGTCTTTACTACGAGCAGTACTTC.

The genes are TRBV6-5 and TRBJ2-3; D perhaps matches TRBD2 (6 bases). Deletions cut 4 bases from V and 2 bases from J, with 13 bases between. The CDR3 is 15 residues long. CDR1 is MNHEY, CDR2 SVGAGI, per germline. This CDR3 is CASSLGDSYTDTQYF. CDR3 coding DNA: TGTGCCAGCAGTTTGGGGGACTCCTACACAGATACGCAGTATTTT.

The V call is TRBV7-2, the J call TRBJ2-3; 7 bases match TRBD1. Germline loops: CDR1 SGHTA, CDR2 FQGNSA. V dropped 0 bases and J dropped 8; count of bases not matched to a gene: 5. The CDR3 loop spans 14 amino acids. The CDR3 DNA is TGTGCCAGCAGCTTAGCTAGGGGGCTGGGTACGCAGTATTTT. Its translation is CASSLARGLGTQYF.

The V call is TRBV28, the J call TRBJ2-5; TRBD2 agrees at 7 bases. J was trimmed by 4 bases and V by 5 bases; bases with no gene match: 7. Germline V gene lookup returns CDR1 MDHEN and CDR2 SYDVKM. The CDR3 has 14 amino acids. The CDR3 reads CASSGGDRGETQYF. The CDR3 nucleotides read TGTGCCAGCAGTGGGGGGGATAGGGGAGAGACCCAGTACTTC.

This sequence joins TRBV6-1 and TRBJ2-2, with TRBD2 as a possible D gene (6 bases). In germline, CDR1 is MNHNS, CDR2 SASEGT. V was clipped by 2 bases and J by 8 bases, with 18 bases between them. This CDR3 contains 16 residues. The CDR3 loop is CASSEILTGEVGELFF. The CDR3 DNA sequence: TGTGCCAGCAGTGAAATCCTGACGGGAGAAGTGGGGGAGCTGTTTTTT.

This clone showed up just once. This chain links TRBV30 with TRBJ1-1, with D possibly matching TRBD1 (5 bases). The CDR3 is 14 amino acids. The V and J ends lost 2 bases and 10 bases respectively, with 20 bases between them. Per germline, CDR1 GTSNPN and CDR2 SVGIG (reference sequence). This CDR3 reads CAWSHRHPQGVAFF. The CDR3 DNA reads TGTGCCTGGAGTCACCGACACCCCCAAGGGGTAGCTTTCTTT.

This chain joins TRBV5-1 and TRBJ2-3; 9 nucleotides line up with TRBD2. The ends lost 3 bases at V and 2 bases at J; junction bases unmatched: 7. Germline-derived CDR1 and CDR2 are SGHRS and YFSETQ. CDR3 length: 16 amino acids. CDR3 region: CASSSRGTSPTDTQYF. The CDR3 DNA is TGCGCCAGCAGCTCGAGGGGGACTAGCCCCACAGATACGCAGTATTTT.